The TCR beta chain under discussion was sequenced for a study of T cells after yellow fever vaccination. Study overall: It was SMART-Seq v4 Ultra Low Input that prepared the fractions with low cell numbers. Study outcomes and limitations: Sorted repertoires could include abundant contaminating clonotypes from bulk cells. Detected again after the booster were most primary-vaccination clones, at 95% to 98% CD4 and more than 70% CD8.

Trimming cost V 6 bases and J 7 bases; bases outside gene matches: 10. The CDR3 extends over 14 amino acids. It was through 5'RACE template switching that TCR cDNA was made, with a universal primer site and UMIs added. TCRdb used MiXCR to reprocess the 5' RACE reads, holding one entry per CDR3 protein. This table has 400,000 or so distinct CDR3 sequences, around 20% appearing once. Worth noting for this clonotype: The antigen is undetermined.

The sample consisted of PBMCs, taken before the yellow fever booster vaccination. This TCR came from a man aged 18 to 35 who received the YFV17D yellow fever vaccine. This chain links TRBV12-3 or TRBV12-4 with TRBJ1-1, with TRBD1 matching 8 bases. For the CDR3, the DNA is TGTGCCAGCAGCGACCAACTCGGACAGGGTGAAGCTTTCTTT. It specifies CASSDQLGQGEAFF.